This TCR beta chain was recovered during a study of chemoradiotherapy in HPV16-positive cancers. Looking at the study overall: Functional T-cell assays on two HPV16-positive patients' cells defined candidate HPV-specific clones and common TCR motifs. Regarding the study as a whole: Candidate HPV-specific clones and E7-related TCR motifs grew in tumor during treatment.

The trim removed 5 bases at V and 5 bases at J, leaving 8 bases unmatched. CDR1 is SGHNT, CDR2 YENEEA, per germline. This CDR3 region has 14 residues. On this clone itself: What it recognizes is unknown.

Data came from immunoSEQ multiplex PCR; TCRdb stores just in-frame clones and leaves some out. The sample lists about 8,000 clones, 65% to 70% seen once, with around 29% in the top ten. V is TRBV11-3 and J is TRBJ2-5; 7 bases are a match to TRBD2. This clonotype was sampled from a human donor with HPV-associated anogenital cancer. This sample was gathered from a patient who underwent chemoradiotherapy. The CDR3 DNA reads TGTGCCAGCAGCACCCGGGACTACCGGGAGACCCAGTACTTC. Protein product: CASSTRDYRETQYF. The entire variable domain, with the rest obtained from reference TRBV11-3 and TRBJ2-5, is as follows: EAGVVQSPRYKIIEKKQPVAFWCNPISGHNTLYWYLQNLGQGPELLIRYENEEAVDDSQLPKDRFSAERLKGVDSTLKIQPAELGDSAVYLCASSTRDYRETQYFGPGTRLLVL.